Each of the 29 T cell receptor beta chains below was sequenced from the same sample in a study of blood T cell repertoires in COVID-19. Using immunoSEQ multiplex PCR, the repertoire was profiled, and TCRdb retains in-frame clones only, with some absent. The sample records 250,000 to 350,000 clones, more than 80% being singletons. The sample comprised PBMCs or T cells enriched from blood (not recorded which). The receptor set was obtained from a young woman who had recovered from COVID-19.

The rearrangement uses TRBV5-4 and TRBJ2-1; TRBD2 matches 12 bases. Germline-derived CDR1 and CDR2 are SGHNT and YYREEE (reference sequence). The CDR3 is made up of 17 amino acids. V shed 1 base and J 6 bases; nucleotides not matched to a gene: 8. CDR3 amino acids: CASSLILAGGSSNEQFF. CDR3 nucleotides: TGTGCCAGCAGCTTGATACTAGCGGGGGGTTCGAGCAATGAGCAGTTCTTC.

The chain has TRBV15 and TRBJ2-1; a possible D gene is TRBD2 (7 bases). Germline lookup yields CDR1 LNHNV and CDR2 YYDKDF (reference sequence). Trimming cost V 11 bases and J 2 bases, with 10 bases left between them. CDR3 length: 12 amino acids. Here the CDR3 reads CAAGGPYNEQFF. The CDR3 DNA reads as TGTGCCGCCGGGGGGCCCTACAATGAGCAGTTCTTC.

The chain uses TRBV29-1 and TRBJ1-1; 11 bases agree with TRBD1. From germline, CDR1 is SQVTM and CDR2 ANQGSEA. Trimming at V came to 4 bases and at J to 7 bases, leaving 2 bases not matched to a gene. This CDR3 has 12 amino acids. The CDR3 protein is CSVGGTGGEAFF. The CDR3 bases are TGCAGCGTTGGAGGGACAGGGGGTGAAGCTTTCTTT.

J is TRBJ1-4 and V is TRBV5-1; the match to TRBD1 covers 8 bases. With 1 base clipped from V and 8 bases from J, the junction kept 4 bases outside the gene matches. Per germline, CDR1 SGHRS and CDR2 YFSETQ. The CDR3 totals 14 residues. CDR3: CASSLSRGREKLFF. The CDR3 region has the DNA TGCGCCAGCAGCTTGTCCAGGGGGCGAGAAAAACTGTTTTTT.

J is TRBJ2-5 and V is TRBV12-3 or TRBV12-4, with D possibly TRBD1 on 6 matching bases. V lost 6 bases and J lost 6, with 14 bases in between. CDR3 length: 13 residues. The CDR3 spells CASSIPQGQTQYF. The CDR3 DNA follows: TGTGCCAGCAGCATCCCACAGGGACAGACCCAGTACTTC.

The chain couples TRBV28 to TRBJ1-2; D is unclear. Germline CDR1 MDHEN, CDR2 SYDVKM. CDR3 size: 14 residues. The V end was cut by 8 bases, the J end by 8 bases, with 21 bases between. The CDR3 DNA follows: TGTGCCAGCCTCTCGACGTCGGGAGTGAAAGGCTACACCTTC. This gives the protein CASLSTSGVKGYTF.

The chain employs TRBV6-4 and TRBJ2-3; 13 nucleotides line up with TRBD2. Germline V gives CDR1 MRHNA, CDR2 SNTAGT. The CDR3 runs 16 residues. The ends lost 2 bases at V and 6 bases at J; junction bases unmatched: 5. CDR3 DNA sequence: TGTGCCAGCAGTGACACTAGCGGGGGGGCCCGGGATACGCAGTATTTT. This encodes CASSDTSGGARDTQYF.

This chain uses TRBV6-5 with TRBJ1-4; possible D gene TRBD1, 6 bases. In germline, CDR1 is MNHEY, CDR2 SVGAGI. The CDR3 totals 14 residues. V lost 7 bases and J 8 bases, leaving 17 bases between the germline ends. This CDR3 is CASILGGGREKLFF. CDR3 nucleotides: TGTGCCAGCATCCTGGGAGGGGGGAGGGAAAAACTGTTTTTT.

The gene calls are TRBV11-2 and TRBJ1-2; TRBD1 might be the D (5 bases). V lost 0 bases and J 2 bases, leaving 7 bases between the germline ends. The CDR3 is made up of 14 amino acids. Germline-derived CDR1 and CDR2 are SGHAT and FQNNGV. The CDR3 coding sequence is TGTGCCAGCAGCTTAGATAAGGGGAACTATGGCTACACCTTC. It specifies CASSLDKGNYGYTF.

The rearrangement joins TRBV15 to TRBJ1-6, with 7 bases fitting TRBD1. This CDR3 spans 15 amino acids. J gave up 5 bases and V 1 base, and 2 bases lay outside the gene matches. Looked up from germline, CDR1 is LNHNV and CDR2 is YYDKDF (reference sequence). The CDR3 region is CATSRARGHNSPLHF. For the CDR3, the DNA is TGTGCCACCAGCAGAGCAAGGGGGCATAATTCACCCCTCCACTTT.

The genes are TRBV2 and TRBJ1-5; TRBD1 agrees at 8 bases. The CDR3 totals 15 residues. V dropped 8 bases and J dropped 0; count of bases not matched to a gene: 6. The V gene's germline CDR1 is SNHLY and CDR2 FYNNEI. In DNA, the CDR3 is TGTGCCAGCGGATCAGGGGGCCATAGCAATCAGCCCCAGCATTTT. This gives the protein CASGSGGHSNQPQHF. Filled out from reference TRBV2 and TRBJ1-5, the complete variable domain reads EPEVTQTPSHQVTQMGQEVILRCVPISNHLYFYWYRQILGQKVEFLVSFYNNEISEKSEIFDDQFSVERPDGSNFTLKIRSTKLEDSAMYFCASGSGGHSNQPQHFGDGTRLSIL.

The V and J genes are TRBV2 and TRBJ2-1; the match to TRBD2 covers 8 bases. Unmatched junction bases numbered 16, after V lost 6 bases and J lost 9 bases. This CDR3 spans 16 amino acids. CDR1 is SNHLY and CDR2 is FYNNEI in the germline V gene. The CDR3 reads CASSNPTSAFTGEQFF. DNA for the CDR3: TGTGCCAGCAGCAATCCGACTAGCGCTTTTACTGGTGAGCAGTTCTTC.

This sequence joins TRBV4-2 and TRBJ2-7, with D possibly TRBD1 on 5 matching bases. CDR1 LGHNA and CDR2 YNFKEQ come from the germline V gene. The CDR3 contains 17 residues. V lost 0 bases, J lost 0 bases, and 15 bases lay in between. CDR3 region: CASSQEPKVGLSYEQYF. DNA of the CDR3: TGTGCCAGCAGCCAAGAACCTAAAGTGGGGCTCTCCTACGAGCAGTACTTC.

This clone has a single count. The rearrangement joins TRBV10-3 to TRBJ1-6; D is unresolved. The CDR3 contains 15 residues. Between the trimmed V and J ends, which lost 5 bases and 5 bases, there was a span of 13 bases. The germline V gene has CDR1 ENHRY and CDR2 SYGVKD. The CDR3 spells CAISSSGRDNSPLHF. CDR3 DNA sequence: TGTGCCATCAGTTCAAGCGGGAGGGATAATTCACCCCTCCACTTT.

The J gene is TRBJ1-2, the V gene TRBV4-1; D gene unclear. V lost 2 bases and J 3 bases, leaving 13 bases between the germline ends. The V gene's germline CDR1 is MGHRA and CDR2 YSYEKL. The CDR3 is 15 residues long. In DNA, the CDR3 is TGCGCCAGCAGCCAACCCTTCGGGGATTACTATGGCTACACCTTC. This codes for CASSQPFGDYYGYTF.

The V call is TRBV2, the J call TRBJ1-5, with D perhaps TRBD1 (5 bases). The CDR3 has 14 residues. Germline V gene sequence: CDR1 SNHLY, CDR2 FYNNEI. The germline V and J ends were trimmed by 8 bases and 5 bases, with 16 bases remaining between them. This chain's CDR3 is CASRAGRRDQPQHF. The CDR3 nucleotides are TGTGCCAGCCGAGCGGGGCGACGGGATCAGCCCCAGCATTTT.

A word on this clone: Other nucleotide sequences in the sample specify the same CDR3. The chain carries TRBV11-2 and TRBJ2-7, with TRBD2 matching over 8 bases. The CDR3 contains 15 residues. The germline V gene has CDR1 SGHAT and CDR2 FQNNGV. After removal of 1 base from V and 4 bases from J, the junction contained 6 bases not matched to a gene. In DNA form, the CDR3 reads TGTGCCAGCAGCTTAGGCACGGGGGGGCGGTACGAGCAGTACTTC. Translation: CASSLGTGGRYEQYF.

The CDR3 nucleotides read TGTGCCAGCAGTTTGGGACAGGGGCAGCCCCAGCATTTT. It is translated as CASSLGQGQPQHF. The V gene is TRBV27, the J gene TRBJ1-5, with TRBD1 matching 10 bases. The CDR3 is 13 residues long. After removal of 3 bases from V and 7 bases from J, the junction contained 0 bases not matched to a gene. Germline-derived CDR1 and CDR2 are MNHEY and SMNVEV (reference sequence).

The CDR3 reads CASSPRLAGGGETQYF. The CDR3 DNA is TGTGCCAGCAGCCCCCGACTAGCGGGGGGCGGGGAGACCCAGTACTTC. This sequence joins TRBV9 and TRBJ2-5; TRBD2 matches 13 bases. Germline loops: CDR1 SGDLS, CDR2 YYNGEE. V shed 4 bases and J 5 bases; nucleotides not matched to a gene: 8. The CDR3 length is 16 residues.

The chain joins TRBV28 to TRBJ2-3; 7 nucleotides match TRBD2. The J segment lost 2 bases and the V segment lost 8 bases, leaving 22 bases of the junction unmatched. CDR3 length: 19 residues. Germline CDR1 MDHEN, CDR2 SYDVKM. CDR3 in DNA: TGTGCCAGCGAAACCCCGGCCCCACAAAGCGGGGCTCCCACAGATACGCAGTATTTT. Translated: CASETPAPQSGAPTDTQYF.

This chain connects TRBV6-5 to TRBJ2-1, with 9 bases fitting TRBD2. CDR3 length: 14 amino acids. Germline values: CDR1 MNHEY, CDR2 SVGAGI. V lost 7 bases, J lost 11 bases, and 12 bases stayed unmatched. CDR3 in DNA: TGTGCCAGCATCGGTGGCCCGCTAGCGGGGAAGCAGTTCTTC. It specifies CASIGGPLAGKQFF.

V usage is TRBV5-1 and J usage is TRBJ2-7; 7 nucleotides align to TRBD2. Trimming at V came to 4 bases and at J to 0 bases, leaving 10 bases not matched to a gene. Germline-derived CDR1 and CDR2 are SGHRS and YFSETQ. The CDR3 sequence is 16 residues long. The CDR3 spells CASSGWGGQSSYEQYF. In DNA, the CDR3 is TGCGCCAGCAGCGGGTGGGGAGGGCAGAGCTCCTACGAGCAGTACTTC. Together with reference TRBV5-1 and TRBJ2-7, the CDR3 gives the full variable domain: KAGVTQTPRYLIKTRGQQVTLSCSPISGHRSVSWYQQTPGQGLQFLFEYFSETQRNKGNFPGRFSGRQFSNSRSEMNVSTLELGDSALYLCASSGWGGQSSYEQYFGPGTRLTVT.

V and J are TRBV29-1 and TRBJ1-2; TRBD1 agrees at 7 bases. Germline V gene data show CDR1 as SQVTM and CDR2 as ANQGSEA. Losses at the gene ends were 6 bases for V and 4 bases for J; bases not matched to a gene: 11. This CDR3 has 14 amino acids. CDR3 region: CSVGTGTAGYGYTF. The CDR3, as DNA: TGCAGCGTGGGAACCGGGACAGCGGGCTATGGCTACACCTTC.

The V call is TRBV4-1, the J call TRBJ2-5; possibly TRBD1 for D (6 bases). The CDR3 extends over 14 amino acids. Trimming removed 4 bases at V and 5 bases at J, with 14 bases between. Germline V gene sequence: CDR1 MGHRA, CDR2 YSYEKL. This chain's CDR3 is CASSPGQRGETQYF. The CDR3 DNA sequence: TGCGCCAGCAGCCCTGGACAGCGAGGGGAGACCCAGTACTTC.

This clone was seen a single time. This chain uses TRBV3-1 (or the pseudogene TRBV3-2) with TRBJ1-5, with TRBD1 matching over 10 bases. Germline CDR1 and CDR2: LGHDT and YNNKEL (reference sequence). CDR3 size: 18 residues. Unmatched junction bases numbered 9, after V lost 1 base and J lost 3 bases. The CDR3 reads CASSQGDRGGGINQPQHF. The CDR3 region has the DNA TGTGCCAGCAGCCAAGGGGACAGGGGTGGGGGTATCAATCAGCCCCAGCATTTT.

The V call is TRBV2, the J call TRBJ1-6; D is undetermined. Trimming left V 1 base short and J 9 bases short, with 13 bases between. CDR1 SNHLY and CDR2 FYNNEI come from the germline V gene. The CDR3 has 15 residues. CDR3 bases: TGTGCCAGCAGTGAAGATCTGGGGAGGTCTTCACCCCTCCACTTT. Protein product: CASSEDLGRSSPLHF.

The count of this clone is one. The CDR3 sequence: CASSQYEYGYTF. The CDR3 nucleotides read TGTGCCAGCAGCCAATACGAGTATGGCTACACCTTC. The rearrangement joins TRBV3-1 (or the pseudogene TRBV3-2) to TRBJ1-2; D remains unclear. V was pared by 2 bases and J by 5 bases, with 6 bases between. The CDR3 runs 12 residues. Germline V gene sequence: CDR1 LGHDT, CDR2 YNNKEL (reference sequence).

The CDR3 protein is CATSDQGGPFTDTQYF. In DNA form, the CDR3 reads TGTGCCACCAGTGACCAGGGTGGTCCGTTCACAGATACGCAGTATTTT. This rearrangement joins TRBV24-1 to TRBJ2-3; D might be TRBD1 (5 bases). The CDR3 extends over 16 amino acids. Germline V gives CDR1 KGHDR, CDR2 SFDVKD. The ends were cut back, 4 bases at V and 2 bases at J, with 15 bases in the middle.

V gene TRBV28 combines with J gene TRBJ1-2, with a possible D match to TRBD1 (5 bases). The length of the CDR3 is 13 residues. Trimming stripped 3 bases from V and 3 bases from J, with 8 bases between. Looked up from germline, CDR1 is MDHEN and CDR2 is SYDVKM. CDR3 loop: CASSLRQHYGYTF. The CDR3 bases are TGTGCCAGCAGTTTGCGACAGCACTATGGCTACACCTTC.